This TCR beta chain originates from a study of regulatory T cells in long-lasting Graves disease. This clonotype was detected many times. Germline V lookup: CDR1 SGHAT, CDR2 FQNNGV. There are 16 residues in the CDR3. V dropped 4 bases and J dropped 5; count of bases not matched to a gene: 7. Libraries of TCR beta came from iRepertoire HTBI primers plus Arm-PCR of CDR3 regions. TCRdb re-analysed the multiplex PCR reads in MiXCR, keeping a single row per CDR3 protein. Seen here are 400,000 to 450,000 distinct CDR3 sequences, around 17% observed once, and the top ten hold approximately 11%. Time point reported: newly diagnosed GD, antithyroid drugs for less than 3 months. There was RNA extracted from PBMCs, and the TCR library was made from it. These data were likewise used in another study, on T cells in Graves' hyperthyroidism and ophthalmopathy. Per that study: Patients with uncontrolled infections, other autoimmune diseases, pregnancy or lactation were excluded. The TCR CDR3 was amplified in a first-round RT-PCR using the HTBI primer set. Appearing also in blood were most of the thyroid clonotypes expanded above 0.001.

The gene calls are TRBV11-2 and TRBJ2-1, with TRBD2 matching 11 bases. The material was peripheral blood mononuclear cells (PBMCs), obtained at new diagnosis, from a patient treated with antithyroid drugs. This TCR was recovered from a woman in her thirties with Graves disease. The CDR3: CASSSIAGGKDNEQFF. CDR3 bases: TGTGCCAGCAGCTCTATAGCGGGAGGGAAAGACAATGAGCAGTTCTTC.